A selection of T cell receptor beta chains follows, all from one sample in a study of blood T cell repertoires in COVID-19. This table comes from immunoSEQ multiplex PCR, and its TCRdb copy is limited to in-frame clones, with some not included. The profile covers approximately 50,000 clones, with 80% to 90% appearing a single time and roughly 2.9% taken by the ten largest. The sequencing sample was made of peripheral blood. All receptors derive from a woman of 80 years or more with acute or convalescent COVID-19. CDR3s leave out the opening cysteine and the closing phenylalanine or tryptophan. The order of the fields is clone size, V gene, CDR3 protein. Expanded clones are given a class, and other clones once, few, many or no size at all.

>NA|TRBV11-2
ASSPWTSGGRDEQF
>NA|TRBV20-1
SASGFGANTEAF
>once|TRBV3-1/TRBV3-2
ASSQDGVSGGGETQY
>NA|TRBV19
ASIGQGRNTIY
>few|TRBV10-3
AISPSAASSYEQY
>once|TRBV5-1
ASSPGTGGETQY
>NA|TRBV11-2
ASSPGGRERASYNEQF
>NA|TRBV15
ATSTLQGSKTETQY
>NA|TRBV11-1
ASSLGAGQGTDTQY
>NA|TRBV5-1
ASSLEPTGTADEKLF
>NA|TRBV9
ASSGLYNEQF
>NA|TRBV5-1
ASSLLLEETQY
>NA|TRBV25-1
ASSVQGAGGGYT
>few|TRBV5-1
ASSRDGTGGGEQY
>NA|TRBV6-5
ASTTGASQETQY
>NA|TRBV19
ASSIRGPAGELF
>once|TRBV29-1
SVETGGPGTDTQY
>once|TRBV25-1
ASSPRGGDTGELF
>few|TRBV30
AWTKQRGTGEKLF
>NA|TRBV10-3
AIKPSGNTDTQY
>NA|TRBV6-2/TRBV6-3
ASSTSRVNEQF
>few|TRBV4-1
ASSQSQSKNTEAF
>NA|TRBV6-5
ASSYSSRDRGHGYT
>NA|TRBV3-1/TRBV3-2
ASSQETLTDTYGYT
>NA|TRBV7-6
ASSLGQGPSTGELF
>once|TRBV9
ASSPTGGSGNTIY
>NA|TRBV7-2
ASSERDSWGNTIY
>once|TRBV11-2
ASSLRLAGGYEQF
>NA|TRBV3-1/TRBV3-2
ASSLSGQGALQPQH
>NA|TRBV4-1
ASSQEGASGYT
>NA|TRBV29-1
SVEASGGSEQY
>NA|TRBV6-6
ASSYSPQADTTF
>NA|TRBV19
ASSMTELNTGELF
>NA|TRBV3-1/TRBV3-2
ASSRQGTNTEAF
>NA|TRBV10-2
ASSEVAGAHLGYT
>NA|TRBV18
ASSQQGVDEKLF
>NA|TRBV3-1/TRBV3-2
ASSPNNGGYEQY
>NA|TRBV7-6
ASSLDDRGHEQY
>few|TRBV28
ASSPALTGAREQY
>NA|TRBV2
ASKTGGGYEQY
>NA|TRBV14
ASSQGLATRTDTQY
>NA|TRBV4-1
ASSQDRTSGGTQETQY
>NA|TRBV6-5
ASSEGLASFNEQF
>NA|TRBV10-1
ASSESSGLSHNEQF
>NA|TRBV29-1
SVEEIWPMNTEAF
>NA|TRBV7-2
ASSPRTGLGEQY
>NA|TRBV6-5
ASSLPEGTQY
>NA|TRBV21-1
ASITPTQRRTTNYGYT
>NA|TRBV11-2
ASSFGRGEAYEQY
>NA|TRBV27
ASSQTGGRSTGELF
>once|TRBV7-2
ASSAGSRGTQY
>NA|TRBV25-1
ASSEGGGNQPQH
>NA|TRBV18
ASSPGTGGPTYEQY
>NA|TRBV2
ASKSGGGADTQY
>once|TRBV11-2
ASSRGAAHNTEAF
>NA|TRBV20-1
SAPQETQY